Described below is a single TCR beta chain sequence and its context. What it binds is unknown. Libraries were prepared by immunoSEQ multiplex PCR; TCRdb keeps only in-frame clonotypes and omits some of them. Here the sample spans about 2.3 million clones, 85% to 95% being singletons. From CD4+ cells came CD45RA+ naive and CD45RA-negative memory subsets. Between the trimmed V and J ends, which lost 5 bases and 0 bases, there was a span of 11 bases. Germline CDR1 and CDR2: SGHKS and YYEKEE (reference sequence). This CDR3 is 15 amino acids long. This entry is derived from a study of shared clonotypes between healthy human individuals. Broader study findings: Shared clonotypes across all four donors exceeded non-shared ones in generation probability. What naive subsets generally showed was a larger estimated richness than memory subsets showed.

V usage is TRBV5-5 and J usage is TRBJ1-4, with D unclear. The source of this sequence is a man aged 18 to 30 in good health. Some clones in this sample may be carry-over from other donors' samples. The specimen was naive CD4+ T cells from PBMCs. Subset reported: CD45RA+ positively selected. The CDR3 is CASSPTGTTNEKLFF. CDR3 sequence (DNA): TGTGCCAGCAGTCCTACTGGAACAACTAATGAAAAACTGTTTTTT.